These T cell receptor beta chains were read from a single sample in a study of blood T cells in healthy people across ages. TCRdb reprocessed the 5' RACE reads via MiXCR and lists one record per CDR3 protein. The table records fewer than 800,000 distinct CDR3 sequences, 49% of them present only once. The sequenced sample consisted of blood. The source of these receptors is a woman aged 60-75 years in good health. CDR3s include the opening cysteine and the closing phenylalanine or tryptophan. A D gene is named only where the DNA matches it firmly. Clone size appears in some rows only: once, few, many, or a class for an expanded clone.

v_call	clone_size	d_call	j_call	cdr3_aa	cdr3_nt
TRBV7-9	-	TRBD2	TRBJ2-5	CASSLNGGTSRVETQYF	TGTGCCAGCAGCCTCAATGGAGGGACTAGTCGTGTGGAGACCCAGTACTTC
TRBV4-3	-	TRBD1	TRBJ1-4	CASSQDPYRGEKLFF	TGCGCCAGCAGCCAAGATCCGTACAGGGGTGAAAAACTGTTTTTT
TRBV7-3	-	-	TRBJ2-1	CASSLRPAVAGSYNEQFF	TGTGCCAGCAGCTTAAGGCCCGCCGTGGCCGGTTCCTACAATGAGCAGTTCTTC
TRBV20-1	many	TRBD1	TRBJ2-4	CSAIDQGANSIQYF	TGCAGTGCAATTGATCAGGGGGCGAACAGCATTCAGTACTTC
TRBV18	few	TRBD1	TRBJ2-7	CAVGQGAREQYF	TGTGCCGTCGGACAGGGGGCGCGGGAGCAGTACTTC
TRBV7-2	-	TRBD1	TRBJ1-2	CASSWTGGLGGYTF	TGTGCCAGCAGCTGGACAGGGGGTTTGGGAGGCTACACCTTC
TRBV5-1	-	TRBD1	TRBJ2-7	CASSSSTGGYEQYF	TGCGCCAGCAGCTCAAGCACAGGGGGCTACGAGCAGTACTTC
TRBV20-1	-	-	TRBJ2-3	CSARDMRGTGGDTQYF	TGCAGTGCTAGAGATATGAGGGGCACCGGAGGTGATACGCAGTATTTT
TRBV20-1	few	-	TRBJ2-1	CSAKWRTGPLGYEQFF	TGCAGTGCTAAATGGCGGACCGGGCCGTTAGGTTATGAGCAGTTCTTC
TRBV7-2	-	TRBD2	TRBJ2-7	CARSGGRSYEQYF	TGTGCCCGCAGCGGGGGACGGTCCTACGAGCAGTACTTC
TRBV20-1	few	-	TRBJ2-7	CSAGLSGPSYEQYF	TGCAGTGCTGGGCTAAGCGGACCATCCTACGAGCAGTACTTC
TRBV25-1	-	-	TRBJ2-2	CASRRDGTGELFF	TGTGCCAGCAGACGGGACGGCACCGGGGAGCTGTTTTTT
TRBV12-3/TRBV12-4	-	TRBD1	TRBJ2-3	CASSRTGVDTDTQYF	TGTGCCAGCAGTCGAACAGGGGTGGACACAGATACGCAGTATTTT
TRBV5-1	many	TRBD2	TRBJ2-7	CASSWTSGSYEQYF	TGTGCCAGCAGCTGGACTAGCGGGAGCTACGAGCAGTACTTC
TRBV7-9	many	-	TRBJ2-1	CASSLGSGLGEQFF	TGTGCCAGCAGCTTGGGGTCCGGGTTGGGTGAGCAGTTCTTC
TRBV5-5	-	TRBD1	TRBJ1-1	CACSYYPEQGEAFF	TGTGCCTGCAGCTACTACCCTGAACAGGGGGAAGCTTTCTTT
TRBV6-2/TRBV6-3	few	TRBD2	TRBJ2-1	CASSYTAGQAFLAGGRETYNEQFF	TGTGCCAGCAGTTATACCGCCGGACAGGCCTTCCTAGCGGGAGGGAGGGAAACCTACAATGAGCAGTTCTTC
TRBV9	-	-	TRBJ2-7	CASSVAPREQYF	TGTGCCAGCAGCGTAGCCCCTAGGGAGCAGTACTTC
TRBV20-1	few	TRBD1	TRBJ2-5	CSAIPGQGSMETQYF	TGCAGTGCCATCCCTGGACAGGGGAGCATGGAGACCCAGTACTTC
TRBV20-1	-	-	TRBJ2-7	CSARVRAVTDEQYF	TGCAGTGCTAGAGTCAGGGCTGTTACCGACGAGCAGTACTTC
TRBV27	few	TRBD2	TRBJ2-3	CASSFLRSGASTDTQYF	TGTGCCAGCAGTTTTTTGAGGAGCGGGGCTAGCACAGATACGCAGTATTTT
TRBV7-2	many	-	TRBJ2-7	CASIPQAVSYEQYF	TGTGCCAGCATCCCCCAGGCGGTGTCCTACGAGCAGTACTTC
TRBV15	-	-	TRBJ1-2	CATSTRQGSYGYTF	TGTGCCACCAGCACCCGGCAGGGGAGCTATGGCTACACCTTC
TRBV10-3	-	TRBD1	TRBJ2-3	CAISVRQGQDTQYF	TGTGCCATCAGTGTCCGACAGGGACAGGATACGCAGTATTTT
TRBV6-1	-	TRBD1	TRBJ1-2	CASSKGTAYGYTF	TGTGCCAGCAGTAAGGGGACAGCCTATGGCTACACCTTC
TRBV27	-	TRBD1	TRBJ1-4	CASSPTRPQGATEKLFF	TGTGCCAGCAGTCCTACCAGACCACAGGGGGCGACTGAAAAACTGTTTTTT
TRBV29-1	few	TRBD1	TRBJ1-2	CSVTRQGGGYTF	TGCAGCGTTACACGACAGGGGGGTGGCTACACCTTC
TRBV13	-	-	TRBJ2-7	CASSFGSTLEQYF	TGTGCCAGCAGCTTTGGCTCTACGCTCGAGCAGTACTTC
TRBV4-1	-	-	TRBJ1-2	CASSQVPLPGRVSKGYTF	TGCGCCAGCAGCCAAGTTCCCCTTCCGGGACGGGTTTCGAAGGGCTACACCTTC
TRBV28	-	-	TRBJ1-4	CASTKGSAFNEKLFF	TGTGCCAGCACCAAAGGGAGTGCCTTTAATGAAAAACTGTTTTTT
TRBV11-2	-	TRBD2	TRBJ2-4	CASSLRGDSTVLAGTKNIQYF	TGTGCCAGCAGCTTACGGGGAGACAGTACTGTCCTAGCGGGAACCAAAAACATTCAGTACTTC
TRBV10-3	-	TRBD1	TRBJ2-1	CATRDRTPPNEQFF	TGTGCCACGCGGGACAGGACCCCGCCCAATGAGCAGTTCTTC
TRBV7-2	-	TRBD1	TRBJ2-1	CASSLMGQGVGEQFF	TGTGCCAGCAGCTTAATGGGCCAGGGGGTTGGTGAGCAGTTCTTC
TRBV5-6	-	TRBD2	TRBJ2-7	CASSSGGARGSYEQYF	TGTGCCAGCAGCTCGGGGGGGGCAAGGGGCTCCTACGAGCAGTACTTC
TRBV7-8	few	-	TRBJ1-2	CASSFTMAATLSLGYTF	TGTGCCAGCAGCTTTACAATGGCGGCTACGCTTTCCTTGGGCTACACCTTC
TRBV7-9	few	-	TRBJ2-7	CASRLTGGAYEQYF	TGTGCCAGCAGACTCACAGGGGGGGCATACGAGCAGTACTTC
TRBV14	-	-	TRBJ2-1	CASSPSQYNEQFF	TGTGCCAGCAGCCCCTCACAGTACAATGAGCAGTTCTTC
TRBV5-8	-	TRBD1	TRBJ1-4	CASSPDRGITNEKLFF	TGTGCCAGCAGTCCCGACAGGGGAATAACTAATGAAAAACTGTTTTTT
TRBV7-2	few	-	TRBJ2-7	CASSALAMYEQYF	TGTGCCAGCAGCGCACTAGCTATGTACGAGCAGTACTTC
TRBV27	-	-	TRBJ1-6	CASSLINSPLHF	TGTGCCAGCAGCCTAATTAATTCACCCCTCCACTTT
TRBV4-1	-	TRBD2	TRBJ2-1	CASSQVGLAGYEQFF	TGCGCCAGCAGCCAAGTGGGACTAGCTGGGTATGAGCAGTTCTTC
TRBV5-1	-	-	TRBJ2-5	CASSRRYRDDQETQYF	TGCGCCAGCAGCCGTCGGTACAGGGATGACCAAGAGACCCAGTACTTC
TRBV4-3	once	-	TRBJ2-5	CASSPTGILEETQYF	TGCGCCAGCAGCCCAACAGGTATTCTCGAAGAGACCCAGTACTTC
TRBV12-3/TRBV12-4	-	TRBD2	TRBJ2-3	CASRPVRRGATDTQYF	TGTGCCAGCAGGCCGGTGAGGCGGGGGGCCACAGATACGCAGTATTTT
TRBV11-1	-	-	TRBJ2-1	CASSPLLGLGEQFF	TGTGCCAGCAGCCCGCTGCTGGGACTGGGGGAACAGTTCTTC
TRBV4-3	-	TRBD2	TRBJ2-1	CASSQVRAGNPGEQFF	TGCGCCAGCAGCCAAGTTCGAGCGGGAAATCCAGGGGAGCAGTTCTTC
TRBV27	few	-	TRBJ2-7	CASSFFRGDRSYEQYF	TGTGCCAGCAGTTTTTTTCGAGGAGACCGCTCCTACGAGCAGTACTTC
TRBV7-2	few	-	TRBJ1-4	CASRQTGNSEKLFF	TGTGCCAGCAGACAAACAGGGAATTCGGAAAAACTGTTTTTT
TRBV7-9	-	TRBD1	TRBJ2-7	CASSPKTGSPNYEQYF	TGTGCCAGCAGCCCGAAGACAGGGAGCCCCAACTACGAGCAGTACTTC
TRBV14	-	TRBD2	TRBJ2-3	CAGSQGSSGSTDTQYF	TGTGCCGGCAGCCAAGGTAGTAGCGGGAGCACAGATACGCAGTATTTT
TRBV6-6	many	-	TRBJ2-1	CASDPGAYNEQFF	TGTGCCAGCGACCCGGGAGCCTACAATGAGCAGTTCTTC
TRBV7-8	-	-	TRBJ2-1	CATKGNEQFF	TGTGCCACCAAAGGCAATGAGCAGTTCTTC
TRBV6-2/TRBV6-3	-	TRBD2	TRBJ2-7	CASSPWEREASEQYF	TGTGCCAGCAGCCCCTGGGAGCGGGAGGCGAGCGAGCAGTACTTC
TRBV6-2/TRBV6-3	few	TRBD2	TRBJ2-1	CASSFREGNEQFF	TGTGCCAGCAGTTTTCGGGAGGGGAATGAGCAGTTCTTC
TRBV18	-	TRBD1	TRBJ1-2	CASSPLPGQTTGGYTF	TGTGCCAGCTCACCGCTACCGGGACAGACTACGGGAGGCTACACCTTC
TRBV7-2	-	-	TRBJ1-2	CASSLDRAVDGYTF	TGTGCCAGCAGCTTAGACAGGGCCGTGGATGGCTACACCTTC
TRBV20-1	-	TRBD2	TRBJ2-3	CSAETSERTDTQYF	TGCAGTGCTGAGACTAGCGAACGCACAGATACGCAGTATTTT
TRBV6-2/TRBV6-3	-	TRBD1	TRBJ2-5	CASSYRGTGGRKTQYF	TGTGCCAGCAGTTACAGAGGGACAGGGGGCCGAAAGACCCAGTACTTC